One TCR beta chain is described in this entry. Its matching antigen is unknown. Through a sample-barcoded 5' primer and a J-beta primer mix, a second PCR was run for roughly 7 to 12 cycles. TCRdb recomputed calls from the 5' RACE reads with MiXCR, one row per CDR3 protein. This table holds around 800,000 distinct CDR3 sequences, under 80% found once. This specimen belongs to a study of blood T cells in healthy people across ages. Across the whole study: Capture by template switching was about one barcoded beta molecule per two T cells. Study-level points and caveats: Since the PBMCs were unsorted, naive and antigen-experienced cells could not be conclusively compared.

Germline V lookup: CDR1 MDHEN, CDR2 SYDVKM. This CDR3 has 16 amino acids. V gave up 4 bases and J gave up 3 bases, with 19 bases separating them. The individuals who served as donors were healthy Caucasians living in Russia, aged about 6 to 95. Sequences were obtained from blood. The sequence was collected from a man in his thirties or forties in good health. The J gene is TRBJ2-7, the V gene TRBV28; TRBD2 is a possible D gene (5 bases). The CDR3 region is CASSSPEGISLYEQYF. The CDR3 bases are TGTGCCAGCAGTTCTCCCGAGGGAATTTCCCTCTACGAGCAGTACTTC. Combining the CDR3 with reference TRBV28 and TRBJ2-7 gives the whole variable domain DVKVTQSSRYLVKRTGEKVFLECVQDMDHENMFWYRQDPGLGLRLIYFSYDVKMKEKGDIPEGYSVSREKKERFSLILESASTNQTSMYLCASSSPEGISLYEQYFGPGTRLTVT.